This TCR beta chain originates from a study of T cell responses to AZD1222 COVID-19 vaccine. It was second doses at about 4 or about 12 weeks that were pooled. Study outcomes and limitations: The CD4 TCRs associated with vaccination extended across spike and predominated at 160-218 and 743-854.

Trimming stripped 0 bases from V and 7 bases from J, with 15 bases between. CDR3 length: 15 residues. The germline V gene has CDR1 LNHNV and CDR2 YYDKDF (reference sequence). This clone appeared a single time. No antigen is known for it. Generated by immunoSEQ multiplex PCR, the TCRdb table keeps only in-frame clones and is missing some. The data contain 80,000 to 100,000 clones, roughly 88% of them singletons. The J gene is TRBJ1-2, the V gene TRBV15, with D hard to call. This sequence was found in an adult who received the AZD1222 COVID-19 vaccine. Source: peripheral blood, taken 28 days after the second AZD1222 dose. CDR3 coding DNA: TGTGCCACCAGCAGAGATTTGGGCAGCAACGGTGGCTACACCTTC. Its translation is CATSRDLGSNGGYTF. Looking up the rest from reference TRBV15 and TRBJ1-2 gives the full variable domain: DAMVIQNPRYQVTQFGKPVTLSCSQTLNHNVMYWYQQKSSQAPKLLFHYYDKDFNNEADTPDNFQSRRPNTSFCFLDIRSPGLGDTAMYLCATSRDLGSNGGYTFGSGTRLTVV.